This T cell receptor beta chain stems from a study of cytomegalovirus exposure and HLA in healthy donors. Study-level information: T cells numbering some 170 million yielded roughly 120 million unique TCR beta sequences in an earlier analysis.

Germline trimming cut 1 base from V and 6 bases from J; bases unmatched to any gene: 3. The CDR3 totals 14 residues. Germline CDR1 reads SGHVS; CDR2 reads FNYEAQ. Overall study results and limits: Rare sequences made up most TCRs, while some public TCRs were found in many donors.

Primers for the PCR totalled 60 Vbeta and 13 Jbeta. The data were produced by immunoSEQ multiplex PCR, yet TCRdb's version contains in-frame clones alone and is incomplete. This sample has under 130,000 clones, with 69% found just once. Comment on this clone: Its matching antigen is unknown.

The chain carries TRBV7-6 and TRBJ2-1; 7 bases match TRBD1. This clonotype was sampled from a man aged 30 to 39 in good health and CMV-seronegative. Sequencing was performed on PBMCs. The CDR3 sequence is CASSLGAGGNEQFF. The CDR3 nucleotides read TGTGCCAGCAGCTTAGGGGCAGGGGGCAATGAGCAGTTCTTC.